One and the same sample provided the 22 T cell receptor beta chains below, sequenced in a study of CD8+CD57+ T cells in acquired aplastic anemia. Researchers used genomic DNA as the template to profile TCR beta VDJ and CDR3. TCRdb reprocessed the reads with MiXCR, giving one entry per CDR3 protein. The table has hundreds of thousands of distinct CDR3 sequences, roughly three fifths seen once. Sequencing used sorted CD4+, CD8+, or CD8+CD57+ T cells (not recorded which) from PBMCs. These receptor sequences come from a human donor with severe aplastic anemia or a healthy control (not recorded which).

This clonotype was recorded once. The V call is TRBV19, the J call TRBJ2-3; 7 bases match TRBD1. The CDR3 length is 15 residues. Trimming removed 3 bases from V and 2 bases from J; junction bases left unmatched: 5. Germline-derived CDR1 and CDR2 are LNHDA and SQIVND (reference sequence). In nucleotides, the CDR3 is TGTGCCAGTAGTATCGGAACAGGGGACACAGATACGCAGTATTTT. Translating it yields CASSIGTGDTDTQYF.

The rearrangement uses TRBV3-1 and TRBJ1-2; 9 positions agree with TRBD1. Germline assignment: CDR1 LGHDT and CDR2 YNNKEL (reference sequence). This CDR3 has 13 residues. Trimming removed 5 bases from V and 6 bases from J; junction bases left unmatched: 4. CDR3 region: CASSFWTGDGYTF. CDR3 DNA: TGTGCCAGCAGCTTTTGGACAGGGGATGGCTACACCTTC.

The CDR3 region is CSARAVGGQGRYEQYF. The CDR3 bases are TGCAGTGCTAGAGCAGTAGGGGGACAGGGACGTTACGAGCAGTACTTC. The gene calls are TRBV20-1 and TRBJ2-7; 9 bases are a match to TRBD1. V dropped 1 base and J dropped 4; count of bases not matched to a gene: 11. CDR3 length equals 16 residues. Per germline, CDR1 DFQATT and CDR2 SNEGSKA (reference sequence).

The DNA for the CDR3 is TGCAGTGCTAGAGGGCGCTCTGGGGCCAACGTCCTGACTTTC. Translated: CSARGRSGANVLTF. The rearrangement uses TRBV20-1 and TRBJ2-6; D is undetermined. Germline CDR1 DFQATT, CDR2 SNEGSKA (reference sequence). Trimming removed 1 base at V and 0 bases at J, with 4 bases between. This CDR3 contains 14 residues.

In this sample, this clonotype turned up many times. This chain links TRBV7-9 with TRBJ1-2; weak D call: TRBD1 (6 bases). The CDR3 contains 13 residues. The V gene lost 3 bases and the J gene lost 7 bases, with 12 bases spanning the gap. The germline gives CDR1 SEHNR, CDR2 FQNEAQ (reference sequence). The CDR3 region has the DNA TGTGCCAGCAGCTTTCCCGGGGGGGCTGGCTACACCTTC. Its protein is CASSFPGGAGYTF.

This chain links TRBV9 with TRBJ2-1; TRBD2 matches at 7 bases. This CDR3 is built from 14 residues. V trimming: 4 bases; J trimming: 4 bases; junction bases outside the gene matches: 5. The germline V gene has CDR1 SGDLS and CDR2 YYNGEE. The CDR3 bases are TGTGCCAGCAGCCGGGACTACCGGTACAATGAGCAGTTCTTC. Encoded protein: CASSRDYRYNEQFF.

A remark on this clonotype: Given the absence of the conserved phenylalanine or tryptophan at the CDR3 end, a read error is likely. J is TRBJ2-7 and V is TRBV7-6, with 8 bases matching TRBD1. Germline assignment: CDR1 SGHVS and CDR2 FNYEAQ. The length of the CDR3 is 15 residues. The CDR3 loop is CASSVAGTGLYEQYL. CDR3 bases: TGTGCCAGCAGCGTAGCCGGGACAGGTTTATACGAGCAGTACCTC.

The sample holds many counts of this clonotype. The CDR3 region has the DNA TGTGCCAGCAGTTACTCGAAGGGTAACGCTGAAGCTTTCTTT. Encoded protein: CASSYSKGNAEAFF. The chain combines TRBV6-6 with TRBJ1-1; D not certain. The CDR3 loop spans 14 amino acids. Germline-derived CDR1 and CDR2 are MNHNY and SVGAGI (reference sequence). V was shortened by 0 bases and J by 6 bases, with 11 bases between the two germline ends.

The rearrangement uses TRBV2 and TRBJ2-5, with D possibly TRBD1 on 6 matching bases. The CDR3 totals 16 residues. Deletions cut 6 bases from V and 5 bases from J, with 22 bases between. The germline gives CDR1 SNHLY, CDR2 FYNNEI. The CDR3 is CASREGDVGVAETQYF. The DNA of the CDR3 is TGTGCCAGCAGAGAGGGGGACGTAGGGGTTGCGGAGACCCAGTACTTC.

This chain connects TRBV13 to TRBJ1-5; tentative D call: TRBD1 (5 bases). There are 14 residues in the CDR3. Looked up from germline, CDR1 is PRHDT and CDR2 is FYEKMQ (reference sequence). V gave up 6 bases and J gave up 7 bases, with 16 bases separating them. CDR3 residues: CASSFSSGNQPQHF. CDR3 sequence (DNA): TGTGCCAGCAGTTTCTCGTCAGGGAACCAGCCCCAGCATTTT.

The CDR3 protein is CSARKSTGTGVVNQPQYF. CDR3 nucleotides: TGCAGTGCTCGAAAAAGCACCGGGACAGGGGTTGTCAATCAGCCCCAGTACTTC. This sequence joins TRBV20-1 and TRBJ2-5; 10 positions match TRBD1. Germline-derived CDR1 and CDR2 are DFQATT and SNEGSKA (reference sequence). The CDR3 has 18 residues. V was clipped by 5 bases and J by 9 bases; unmatched bases: 24.

This clonotype has ten or more counts. This chain uses TRBV25-1 with TRBJ1-1; TRBD1 is a possible D gene (6 bases). Germline V gene data show CDR1 as MGHDK and CDR2 as SYGVNS. CDR3 length: 13 amino acids. The V and J ends lost 7 bases and 1 base respectively, with 10 bases between them. CDR3 sequence reads: CASTPTGNTEAFF. The CDR3 coding sequence is TGTGCCAGCACTCCGACAGGGAACACTGAAGCTTTCTTT.

In this sample, this clonotype turned up a few times. The V gene is TRBV6-4, the J gene TRBJ2-7; D perhaps matches TRBD1 (6 bases). Germline CDR1 and CDR2: MRHNA and SNTAGT. Trimming removed 2 bases from V and 2 bases from J, with 13 bases in between. The CDR3 sequence is 15 residues long. The CDR3, as DNA: TGTGCCAGCAGTGACCCAGGGGAAAAACCCTACGAGCAGTACTTC. This codes for CASSDPGEKPYEQYF.

With regard to this clonotype: A read error may account for a junction end that differs from germline. The chain joins TRBV7-2 to TRBJ1-5; D remains ambiguous. The CDR3 sequence is 16 residues long. Germline V CDR1 and CDR2: SGHTA, FQGNSA. The CDR3 sequence is CASSLGVRGSNQPQHF. CDR3 nucleotide sequence: TGCGCCAGCAGCTTAGGTGTTCGGGGTTCGAATCAGCCCCAGCATTTT.

This clonotype appeared many times. The rearrangement links TRBV6-5 to TRBJ2-5; 9 nucleotides agree with TRBD2. The junction had 5 bases not matched to a gene; V was cut back by 2 bases and J by 7 bases. The CDR3 is 14 residues long. In germline, CDR1 is MNHEY, CDR2 SVGAGI. In DNA, the CDR3 is TGTGCCAGCAGTTACGGCGGGGGGGCCTTGACCCAGTACTTC. It yields the protein CASSYGGGALTQYF.

V is TRBV20-1 and J is TRBJ2-1, with D maybe TRBD1 (5 bases). This CDR3 has 15 residues. Germline CDR1 is DFQATT and CDR2 is SNEGSKA (reference sequence). Trimming took off 3 bases at V and 2 bases at J, with 14 bases between the two ends. CDR3 coding DNA: TGCAGTGCTAGTGGGCGATGGGGCGCCTACAATGAGCAGTTCTTC. It translates to CSASGRWGAYNEQFF.

J is TRBJ1-1 and V is TRBV28; D is ambiguous. The CDR3 runs to 16 residues. The V end lost 5 bases, the J end lost 4 bases, and 20 bases lay between the germline ends. CDR1 and CDR2 (germline): MDHEN, SYDVKM. As DNA, the CDR3 is TGTGCCAGCAGTCCGGGTTTTGGCAGACGGGTCACTGAAGCTTTCTTT. Amino acid sequence: CASSPGFGRRVTEAFF.

There are many counts of this clonotype. The chain carries TRBV15 and TRBJ1-2; weak D call: TRBD1 (6 bases). CDR1 is LNHNV and CDR2 is YYDKDF in the germline V gene (reference sequence). Trimming removed 6 bases from V and 0 bases from J, with 11 bases in between. The CDR3 has 14 residues. CDR3 in DNA: TGTGCCACCAGGTCGGGGGGCTCTAACTATGGCTACACCTTC. It specifies CATRSGGSNYGYTF.

This rearrangement joins TRBV4-1 to TRBJ2-3; D unresolved. CDR3 length: 14 residues. Trimming pared 1 base from V and 1 base from J, leaving 6 bases between. Per germline, CDR1 MGHRA and CDR2 YSYEKL. The CDR3 nucleotides are TGCGCCAGCAGCCAAGGGGCAGGCACAGATACGCAGTATTTT. Translating it yields CASSQGAGTDTQYF.

The chain is built from TRBV19 and TRBJ1-1; D is uncertain. Per germline, CDR1 LNHDA and CDR2 SQIVND (reference sequence). This CDR3 spans 12 amino acids. Trimming stripped 3 bases from V and 4 bases from J, with 6 bases between. The CDR3 DNA reads as TGTGCCAGTAGTATGGGTAGCACTGAAGCTTTCTTT. Encoded protein: CASSMGSTEAFF.

Concerning this clonotype: The conserved closing phenylalanine or tryptophan is absent in this CDR3, likely reflecting a read error. The chain joins TRBV7-9 to TRBJ1-2, with a weak D call TRBD1 (5 bases). The CDR3 extends over 14 amino acids. Trimming left V 5 bases short and J 4 bases short, with 14 bases between. CDR1 is SEHNR and CDR2 is FQNEAQ in the germline V gene (reference sequence). CDR3 DNA sequence: TGTGCCAGCAGCGATCAGGGTGGTCCCTATGGCTACACCCTC. The encoded protein is CASSDQGGPYGYTL.

This clonotype was picked up a small number of times. The rearrangement joins TRBV7-2 to TRBJ1-1, with 8 positions matching TRBD1. J was trimmed by 3 bases and V by 5 bases; bases with no gene match: 5. Germline V gene lookup returns CDR1 SGHTA and CDR2 FQGNSA. CDR3 size: 14 residues. The CDR3 coding sequence is TGTGCCAGCAGCCGTAAACAGGGGGACACTGAAGCTTTCTTT. Protein product: CASSRKQGDTEAFF.